This T cell receptor beta chain was identified in a study of blood T cell repertoires in COVID-19. As for the study in general: COVID-19 samples collected from the United States, Italy and Spain covered acute and convalescent phases.

The CDR3 spans 14 residues. Germline CDR1 is MNHEY and CDR2 is SVGAGI. Trimming removed 6 bases from V and 6 bases from J; junction bases left unmatched: 6. Self-reported history from a screening survey and questionnaire set each donor's cohort. In the original analysis: Nucleated cell counts were estimated from reference gene primer amplification. The method was immunoSEQ multiplex PCR; TCRdb's version includes in-frame clones alone and lacks a portion of them. V and J calls and clone size are those listed in that table; D and trimming were worked out from the DNA. This sample has about 220,000 clones, with 84% found just once.

V and J are TRBV6-5 and TRBJ1-4; 8 bases match TRBD1. The sequencing input was PBMCs or T cells enriched from blood (not recorded which). The receptor was isolated from a woman aged 40 to 50 who had recovered from COVID-19. DNA for the CDR3: TGTGCCAGCAGGCAAACAGGGGGTGATGAAAAACTGTTTTTT. Its protein is CASRQTGGDEKLFF.